This TCR beta chain was sequenced during a study of blood T cell repertoires in COVID-19. The overall study: Collection of acute and convalescent COVID-19 samples took place in the United States, Italy and Spain.

Clones were read by immunoSEQ multiplex PCR, and TCRdb kept only the in-frame ones, dropping some. This table holds hundreds of thousands of clones, about nine tenths found once. Germline loops: CDR1 LNHDA, CDR2 SQIVND (reference sequence). Trimming took off 9 bases at V and 1 base at J, with 15 bases between the two ends. The CDR3 consists of 14 residues. J is TRBJ1-1 and V is TRBV19, with D possibly TRBD1 on 5 matching bases. Sequenced sample: peripheral blood. The clonotype was recovered from a young woman with acute or convalescent COVID-19. The CDR3 spells CASSFGTSNTEAFF. Here the CDR3 DNA reads TGTGCCAGCTCCTTCGGGACTTCGAACACTGAAGCTTTCTTT.